Described below is a single T cell receptor beta chain sequence and its context. Its antigen is currently not known. Per-nucleotide qualities are absent, and no much larger clonotype sits a single base away. For TCR beta library preparation, about 2 micrograms of genomic DNA were isolated from cryopreserved PBMCs. Longitudinal blood samples from CLL patients receiving ibrutinib monotherapy were subjected to high-throughput TCR beta sequencing. The patients took part in an open-label, single-center phase 2 trial of ibrutinib monotherapy. The goal of deep resolution MiSeq sequencing was a depth between 1 in 1 million and 1 in 200,000 T cells, and coverage averaged 10x per clonotype. TCR beta libraries were generated with the immunoSEQ hsTCRB Kit. The source study handled its data this way. ImmunoSEQ Data Assistant and ImmunoSEQ Analyzer were used for data analysis, and V, D and J genes were assigned according to IMGT definitions. Clonality, which ranges from 0 to 1, was calculated by subtracting the normalized Shannon entropy of productive rearrangement frequencies from one. Only overrepresented clonotypes making up at least 0.05% of each patient's repertoire were included in the public clonotype analysis. Repertoires from thirteen age-matched healthy donors in immuneACCESS were used as clonality controls. TCRdb's version of the immuneACCESS table is confined to in-frame rearrangements and falls short of the full clone set. An unresolved V gene accounts for under half of the shortfall where checked; the remainder is of unknown origin. The V and J calls and clone size were taken over from that table, and D and trimming were inferred from the DNA. For this sample there are fewer than 400,000 clones; about 64% appear just once. The ten largest clones add up to roughly 6.8% of the sample.

This sample stems from a study of cytotoxic CD8 clonotypes in ibrutinib-treated CLL (dated by TCRdb to the early 2020s). The study in broad terms: The cohort included some 14 treatment-naive and about a dozen relapsed/refractory patients; about 18 were IGHV unmutated. Partial responses were observed in roughly 24 patients and complete responses in 2; after a median follow-up of 68 months, remission was maintained in 15 or so patients and progression was observed in approximately twelve. Response samples were obtained after a median of approximately twelve months of treatment, with a range of about 6 to 36 months. Samples averaged roughly 280,000 productive templates and about 94,000 productive rearrangements. Longitudinal samples were available for about 30% of the roughly 86 trial participants. Cryopreserved peripheral blood mononuclear cells were obtained before treatment, at response, and at either sustained remission or disease progression. Every sample from remission and from progressive disease was obtained while the patients were still on ibrutinib.

Broader findings and caveats from the paper: An increase in clonality was observed at ibrutinib response, with clonality remaining stable during sustained remission and falling back toward baseline at progression. Public clonotypes were rare and either shrank or stayed stable during treatment, and the rise in clonality at ibrutinib response reflected expansion of private clonotypes. Sampling times were not matched between patients in sustained remission and patients whose disease was progressing, and lymph node repertoires were not examined. At baseline, clonality was higher than in age-matched healthy donors and showed a strong correlation with circulating CD8+ T-cell counts.

The source material was PBMCs, sampled after 36 months of ibrutinib treatment. The TCR was taken from a human donor with chronic lymphocytic leukemia.

In nucleotides, the sequence is TGCAGCGTTGGGAGGCGGGGGAATAGGAATGAGCAGTTCTTC. This yields the protein CSVGRRGNRNEQFF. The sequence links TRBV29-1 to TRBJ2-1, with 7 junctional bases fitting TRBD2. Its CDR3 holds 14 amino acids, cysteine through phenylalanine. Only the CDR3 DNA stays, 42 bases, in frame from base 1. Unmatched junction bases come to 10, with V trimmed by 4 bases and J by 7 bases. Per the germline V gene, SQVTM is the CDR1 and ANQGSEA is the CDR2.